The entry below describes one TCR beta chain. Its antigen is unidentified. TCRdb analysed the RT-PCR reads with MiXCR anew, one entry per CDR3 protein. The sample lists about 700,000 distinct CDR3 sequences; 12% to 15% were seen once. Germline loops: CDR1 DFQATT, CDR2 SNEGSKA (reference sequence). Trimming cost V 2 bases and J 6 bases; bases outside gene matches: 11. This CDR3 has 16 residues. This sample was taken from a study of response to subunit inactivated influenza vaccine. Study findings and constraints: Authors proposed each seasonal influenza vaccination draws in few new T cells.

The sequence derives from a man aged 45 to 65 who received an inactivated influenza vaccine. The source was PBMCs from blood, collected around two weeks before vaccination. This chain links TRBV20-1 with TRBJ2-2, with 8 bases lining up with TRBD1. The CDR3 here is CSARSGQGATAGELFF. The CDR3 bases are TGCAGTGCTAGATCGGGGCAGGGGGCGACAGCCGGGGAGCTGTTTTTT.